These 18 T cell receptor beta chains originate from one sample sequenced in a study of blood T cells in healthy people across ages. Together with a sample-barcoded 5' primer, a J-beta primer mix was included in a second PCR lasting roughly 6 to 12 cycles. TCRdb independently ran MiXCR on the 5' RACE reads; one entry per CDR3 protein. This table holds about 620,000 distinct CDR3 sequences, 21% found once. Sequences were obtained from blood. The receptors shown here come from a man aged 65 to 79 in good health.

This clonotype was seen repeatedly, ten times or more. The rearrangement uses TRBV7-2 and TRBJ2-2; D is unclear. The V gene lost 0 bases and the J gene lost 6 bases, with 5 bases spanning the gap. The CDR3 is made up of 13 amino acids. CDR1 and CDR2 (germline): SGHTA, FQGNSA. In DNA form, the CDR3 reads TGTGCCAGCAGCTTAGCTCTCTCCGGGGAGCTGTTTTTT. Residues: CASSLALSGELFF.

This clonotype was detected only a few times. The junction departs from germline at one end; a sequencing error may be responsible. CDR3 protein: CASSQKYEQCF. The CDR3 DNA is TGTGCCAGCAGCCAAAAGTACGAGCAGTGCTTC. The J gene is TRBJ2-7, the V gene TRBV3-1; D is undetermined. From germline, CDR1 is LGHDT and CDR2 YNNKEL (reference sequence). CDR3 size: 11 residues.

V gene TRBV20-1 combines with J gene TRBJ2-1; D perhaps matches TRBD2 (5 bases). Germline V gene sequence: CDR1 DFQATT, CDR2 SNEGSKA (reference sequence). V lost 4 bases to trimming and J lost 0 bases, with 13 bases between them. This CDR3 region has 15 residues. CDR3 protein: CSAIEGSSSYNEQFF. For the CDR3, the DNA is TGCAGTGCTATCGAGGGCTCTAGCTCCTACAATGAGCAGTTCTTC.

CDR3 bases: TGCGCCAGCAGCGGGGCGCAGTCTTACAATGAGCAGTTCTTC. This translates into CASSGAQSYNEQFF. The chain carries TRBV5-1 and TRBJ2-1; D perhaps matches TRBD1 (5 bases). CDR1 and CDR2 from the germline V gene are SGHRS and YFSETQ. This CDR3 region has 14 residues. V was shortened by 4 bases and J by 4 bases, with 12 bases between the two germline ends.

This clonotype was recorded a few times. This chain connects TRBV7-6 to TRBJ2-1; 8 bases are a match to TRBD1. Germline trimming cut 5 bases from V and 2 bases from J; bases unmatched to any gene: 2. CDR1 is SGHVS and CDR2 is FNYEAQ in the germline V gene. This CDR3 spans 14 amino acids. Here the CDR3 reads CASSEQGAYNEQFF. CDR3 in DNA: TGTGCCAGCAGCGAACAGGGGGCCTACAATGAGCAGTTCTTC.

The chain uses TRBV2 and TRBJ1-4; 9 bases are a match to TRBD1. After removal of 6 bases from V and 6 bases from J, the junction contained 8 bases not matched to a gene. The V gene's germline CDR1 is SNHLY and CDR2 FYNNEI. This CDR3 is built from 15 residues. The CDR3 nucleotides read TGTGCCAGCAGAGCAGAGGGGACAGGGTATGAAAAACTGTTTTTT. Its protein is CASRAEGTGYEKLFF.

The chain is built from TRBV12-3 or TRBV12-4 and TRBJ2-3; TRBD2 might be the D (5 bases). The ends were cut back, 3 bases at V and 0 bases at J, with 19 bases in the middle. There are 18 residues in the CDR3. The CDR3 coding sequence is TGTGCCAGCAGTTTGTGGCGTAGCGCACATACTAGCACAGATACGCAGTATTTT. Translated: CASSLWRSAHTSTDTQYF.

J is TRBJ1-5 and V is TRBV20-1; weak D call: TRBD1 (5 bases). Looked up from germline, CDR1 is DFQATT and CDR2 is SNEGSKA (reference sequence). The V end was cut by 1 base, the J end by 3 bases, with 7 bases between. CDR3 size: 13 residues. The CDR3 nucleotides read TGCAGTGCTAGAGGGGGGACCAATCAGCCCCAGCATTTT. It is translated as CSARGGTNQPQHF.

The chain links TRBV6-1 to TRBJ2-1, with TRBD2 identical over 11 bases. Trimming took 5 bases from V and 2 from J; bases not matched to a gene: 11. The CDR3 totals 18 residues. Germline CDR1 is MNHNS and CDR2 is SASEGT. CDR3 loop: CASSPLGTSGTPYNEQFF. CDR3 nucleotides: TGTGCCAGCAGTCCCCTCGGGACTAGCGGTACGCCCTACAATGAGCAGTTCTTC.

This clonotype was observed a few times. The chain carries TRBV7-9 and TRBJ2-3, with unresolved D. The CDR3 runs 15 residues. Germline V gene data show CDR1 as SEHNR and CDR2 as FQNEAQ (reference sequence). V lost 0 bases and J lost 0, with 7 bases in between. The CDR3 loop is CASSLAVRSTDTQYF. As DNA, the CDR3 is TGTGCCAGCAGCTTAGCGGTGCGGAGCACAGATACGCAGTATTTT.

The chain carries TRBV7-2 and TRBJ2-5; D is uncertain. The J call may be mistaken, given a closer DNA end match to TRBJ2-1. This CDR3 has 12 residues. CDR1 is SGHTA and CDR2 is FQGNSA in the germline V gene. CDR3 sequence: CASSLRFREQFF. The CDR3 DNA sequence: TGTGCCAGCAGCTTACGGTTTCGCGAGCAGTTCTTC.

There are a few counts of this clonotype. The rearrangement uses TRBV3-1 and TRBJ2-3; 8 nucleotides match TRBD1. The CDR3 has 17 residues. Germline loops: CDR1 LGHDT, CDR2 YNNKEL (reference sequence). V shed 5 bases and J 3 bases; nucleotides not matched to a gene: 13. The CDR3 bases are TGTGCCAGCAGCTCTGACAGGGGACCCCATGCGACAGATACGCAGTATTTT. It specifies CASSSDRGPHATDTQYF.

This clonotype was found a few times. The chain links TRBV7-6 to TRBJ2-1; D ambiguous. This CDR3 region has 13 residues. Germline CDR1 reads SGHVS; CDR2 reads FNYEAQ. Trimming removed 8 bases at V and 2 bases at J, with 10 bases between. The CDR3 nucleotides read TGTGCCAGCGACCAAGGGCCCTACAATGAGCAGTTCTTC. Protein sequence: CASDQGPYNEQFF. The full variable domain, with the rest looked up from reference TRBV7-6 and TRBJ2-1, is GAGVSQSPRYKVTKRGQDVALRCDPISGHVSLYWYRQALGQGPEFLTYFNYEAQQDKSGLPNDRFSAERPEGSISTLTIQRTEQRDSAMYRCASDQGPYNEQFFGPGTRLTVL.

On this clonotype itself: The junction departs from the called germline gene at one end, perhaps through a read error. CDR3 DNA: TGTGCCGTCAGTGAGGGAGGCGGGAGAGGGAATGAGCAGTTCTTC. It codes for CAVSEGGGRGNEQFF. V usage is TRBV10-3 and J usage is TRBJ2-5, with TRBD2 matching 7 bases. The end of the DNA aligns better with TRBJ2-1, so the J call may be wrong. The CDR3 totals 15 residues. CDR1 and CDR2 (germline): ENHRY, SYGVKD.

This chain joins TRBV12-3 or TRBV12-4 and TRBJ2-7; TRBD2 is a possible D gene (6 bases). This CDR3 has 15 residues. Trimming stripped 5 bases from V and 2 bases from J, with 16 bases between. DNA for the CDR3: TGTGCCAGCAGTGTCTGGAGGGGCCGACCCTACGAGCAGTACTTC. This translates into CASSVWRGRPYEQYF.

The V and J genes are TRBV7-2 and TRBJ2-1, with a tentative D call TRBD1 (6 bases). The V gene lost 0 bases and the J gene lost 7 bases, with 13 bases spanning the gap. This CDR3 has 15 residues. Per the germline V gene, CDR1 is SGHTA and CDR2 is FQGNSA. The DNA of the CDR3 is TGTGCCAGCAGCTTAGCGGGTGCAGGGACAAATGAGCAGTTCTTC. Translation gives CASSLAGAGTNEQFF.

This clonotype has only a few counts. The chain uses TRBV20-1 and TRBJ2-7; 10 nucleotides agree with TRBD2. With V trimmed by 0 bases and J by 3 bases, 11 bases remained unmatched. Germline CDR1 and CDR2: DFQATT and SNEGSKA (reference sequence). This CDR3 region has 17 residues. The CDR3 DNA is TGCAGTGCTAGAGATGAAAAACGGGCTAGCGGGAGCTACGAGCAGTACTTC. Protein sequence: CSARDEKRASGSYEQYF.

This sequence joins TRBV27 and TRBJ1-2, with 9 bases matching TRBD1. J gave up 8 bases and V 5 bases, and 9 bases lay outside the gene matches. The CDR3 loop spans 14 amino acids. Germline CDR1 reads MNHEY; CDR2 reads SMNVEV (reference sequence). The CDR3 sequence is CASSAQGTGNGYTF. CDR3 nucleotides: TGTGCCAGCAGTGCACAAGGGACAGGGAACGGCTACACCTTC.